This T cell receptor (beta chain) was recorded in a study of T cell responses to AZD1222 COVID-19 vaccine. V gave up 0 bases and J gave up 11 bases, with 11 bases separating them. Germline assignment: CDR1 MGHRA and CDR2 YSYEKL. The CDR3 totals 13 residues. Profiling relied on immunoSEQ multiplex PCR, and the TCRdb table lists in-frame clones only, not all of them. This sample has roughly 120,000 clones; around 85% occur once, and the top ten carry around 4.4%. Study results and caveats: Mostly white British, mostly female donors; authors suggested clonal diversity may be underestimated. Seropositivity was recorded at baseline in only a handful of AZD1222 recipients. After two AZD1222 doses, spike-specific TCR breadth and depth rose versus day 0.

Comment on this clone: Antigen specificity is unknown.

V is TRBV4-1 and J is TRBJ1-5; D gene ambiguous. The receptor comes from an adult who received the AZD1222 COVID-19 vaccine. The material was peripheral blood, obtained 28 days after the second AZD1222 dose. CDR3 DNA: TGCGCCAGCAGCCAAGAAACGGCCGAGGCCCAGCATTTT. Its protein is CASSQETAEAQHF.